A selection of T cell receptor beta chains follows, all from one sample in a study of blood T cell repertoires in COVID-19. Measured with immunoSEQ multiplex PCR; TCRdb has only the in-frame clones, and not every one. The sample has 260,000 or so clones; around 90% are singletons. The sample taken for sequencing was PBMCs or T cells enriched from blood (not recorded which). Receptor source: a woman aged 30 to 39 with acute COVID-19. Each CDR3 is given with its conserved first and last residue. A D gene is named only where the DNA matches it firmly. Size tells how often a clone was seen (once, few, many) or the class of an expanded clone, and some rows leave it out.

V gene: TRBV2; clone size: NA; J gene: TRBJ1-3; D gene: NA; CDR3 DNA: TGTGCCAGCCGTCTTAGCTCCTCTGGAAACACCATATATTTT; CDR3 protein: CASRLSSSGNTIYF
V gene: TRBV27; clone size: NA; J gene: TRBJ2-1; D gene: NA; CDR3 DNA: TGTGCCAGCACTCCATTGAGGGAACCGACGGCCCGCAATGAGCAGTTCTTC; CDR3 protein: CASTPLREPTARNEQFF
V gene: TRBV10-3; clone size: NA; J gene: TRBJ1-2; D gene: NA; CDR3 DNA: TGTGCCATCAGTGAGCAGGAGGGAGGCGGCTACACCTTC; CDR3 protein: CAISEQEGGGYTF
V gene: TRBV6-1; clone size: medium-sized; J gene: TRBJ1-5; D gene: TRBD1; CDR3 DNA: TGTGCCAGCAGTGAAGCGGGTGAAGGGACAGGGGGGCAGCCCCAGCATTTT; CDR3 protein: CASSEAGEGTGGQPQHF
V gene: TRBV30; clone size: NA; J gene: TRBJ1-1; D gene: NA; CDR3 DNA: TGTGCCTGGAGCTCCCCGGGGTTTGATCTTGAAGCTTTCTTT; CDR3 protein: CAWSSPGFDLEAFF
V gene: TRBV5-1; clone size: few; J gene: TRBJ2-7; D gene: TRBD1; CDR3 DNA: TGCGCCAGCAGCTTGGCCCGGGACAGGCCCTCCTACGAGCAGTACTTC; CDR3 protein: CASSLARDRPSYEQYF
V gene: TRBV18; clone size: NA; J gene: TRBJ1-6; D gene: TRBD1; CDR3 DNA: TGTGCCAGCTCACCATCAACAGGGGGGGTTTCACCCCTCCACTTT; CDR3 protein: CASSPSTGGVSPLHF
V gene: TRBV27; clone size: NA; J gene: TRBJ2-7; D gene: TRBD1; CDR3 DNA: TGTGCCAGCAGTTTGGGACAGGGGGCGTCCTACGAGCAGTACTTC; CDR3 protein: CASSLGQGASYEQYF
V gene: TRBV12-3/TRBV12-4; clone size: NA; J gene: TRBJ2-7; D gene: TRBD1; CDR3 DNA: TGTGCCAGCAGTAAGGGACAGCTTGAGGAGCAGTACTTC; CDR3 protein: CASSKGQLEEQYF
V gene: TRBV4-3; clone size: NA; J gene: TRBJ2-7; D gene: NA; CDR3 DNA: TGCGCCAGCAGCCAAGATGCCTCAGGTTCCTACGAGCAGTACTTC; CDR3 protein: CASSQDASGSYEQYF
V gene: TRBV3-1/TRBV3-2; clone size: NA; J gene: TRBJ1-4; D gene: NA; CDR3 DNA: TGTGCCAGCAGCCATGCTTACAGGGTAGGCGAAAAACTGTTTTTT; CDR3 protein: CASSHAYRVGEKLFF
V gene: TRBV18; clone size: NA; J gene: TRBJ2-7; D gene: TRBD1; CDR3 DNA: TGTGCCAGCTCACCATTCAGGGGGCGCGGCGAGCAGTACTTC; CDR3 protein: CASSPFRGRGEQYF
V gene: TRBV7-9; clone size: NA; J gene: TRBJ1-1; D gene: NA; CDR3 DNA: TGTGCCAGCAGCTTAAGCCCCCGCCGAACTGAAGCTTTCTTT; CDR3 protein: CASSLSPRRTEAFF
V gene: TRBV7-9; clone size: NA; J gene: TRBJ1-1; D gene: NA; CDR3 DNA: TGTGCCAGCAGCTTAGAGCCAGGTGGGCCAGGGGCTTTCTTT; CDR3 protein: CASSLEPGGPGAFF
V gene: TRBV5-4; clone size: NA; J gene: TRBJ2-2; D gene: NA; CDR3 DNA: TGTGCCAGCAGCTTGGAGCCGGGGAGGACCGGGGAGCTGTTTTTT; CDR3 protein: CASSLEPGRTGELFF
V gene: TRBV6-5; clone size: many; J gene: TRBJ1-2; D gene: TRBD1; CDR3 DNA: TGTGCCAGCAGGTGGATACAGGGGTATGATGGCTACACCTTC; CDR3 protein: CASRWIQGYDGYTF
V gene: TRBV10-1; clone size: NA; J gene: TRBJ2-7; D gene: NA; CDR3 DNA: TGCGCCAGCGGGCCGGAGGAAAACGAGCAGTACTTC; CDR3 protein: CASGPEENEQYF
V gene: TRBV18; clone size: NA; J gene: TRBJ2-5; D gene: TRBD1; CDR3 DNA: TGTGCCAGCTCACCGTGGACAGGTCAAGAGACCCAGTACTTC; CDR3 protein: CASSPWTGQETQYF
V gene: TRBV2; clone size: NA; J gene: TRBJ1-4; D gene: TRBD1; CDR3 DNA: TGTGCCAGCATTAAGGGACAGGGATATGAAAAACTGTTTTTT; CDR3 protein: CASIKGQGYEKLFF
V gene: TRBV11-2; clone size: NA; J gene: TRBJ1-2; D gene: NA; CDR3 DNA: TGTGCCAGCAGCCCACAGGGTTTCGATGGCTACACCTTC; CDR3 protein: CASSPQGFDGYTF
V gene: TRBV5-4; clone size: NA; J gene: TRBJ2-5; D gene: TRBD2; CDR3 DNA: TGTGCCAGCAGCTTGACTAGCGGGGTAGAGACCCAGTACTTC; CDR3 protein: CASSLTSGVETQYF